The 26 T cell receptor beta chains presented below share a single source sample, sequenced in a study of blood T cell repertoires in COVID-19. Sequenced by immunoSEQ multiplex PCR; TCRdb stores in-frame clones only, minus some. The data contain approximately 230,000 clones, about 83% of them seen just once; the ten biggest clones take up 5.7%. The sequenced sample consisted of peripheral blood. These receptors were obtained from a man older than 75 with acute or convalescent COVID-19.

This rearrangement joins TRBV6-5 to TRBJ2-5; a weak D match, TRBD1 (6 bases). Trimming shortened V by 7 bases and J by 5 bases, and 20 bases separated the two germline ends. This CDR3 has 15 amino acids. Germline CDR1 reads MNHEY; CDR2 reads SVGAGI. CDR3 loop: CASTKTPGQGETQYF. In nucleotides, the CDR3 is TGTGCCAGCACTAAGACGCCGGGGCAGGGGGAGACCCAGTACTTC.

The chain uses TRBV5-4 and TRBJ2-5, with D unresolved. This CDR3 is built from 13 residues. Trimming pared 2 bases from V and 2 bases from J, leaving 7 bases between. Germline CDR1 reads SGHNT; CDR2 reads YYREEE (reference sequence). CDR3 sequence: CASSFKRQETQYF. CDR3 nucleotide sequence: TGTGCCAGCAGCTTTAAGAGACAAGAGACCCAGTACTTC.

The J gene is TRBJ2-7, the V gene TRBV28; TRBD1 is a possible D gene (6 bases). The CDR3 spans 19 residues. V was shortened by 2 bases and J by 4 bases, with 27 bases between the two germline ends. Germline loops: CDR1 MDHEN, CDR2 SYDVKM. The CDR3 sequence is CASSLSLGWTDKILYEQYF. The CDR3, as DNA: TGTGCCAGCAGTTTAAGTTTAGGCTGGACAGATAAGATACTTTACGAGCAGTACTTC.

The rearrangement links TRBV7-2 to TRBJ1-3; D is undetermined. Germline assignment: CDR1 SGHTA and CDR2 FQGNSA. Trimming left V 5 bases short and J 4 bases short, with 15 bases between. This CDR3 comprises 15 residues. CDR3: CASSLMISLGNTIYF. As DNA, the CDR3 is TGTGCCAGCAGCCTAATGATATCCCTGGGAAACACCATATATTTT.

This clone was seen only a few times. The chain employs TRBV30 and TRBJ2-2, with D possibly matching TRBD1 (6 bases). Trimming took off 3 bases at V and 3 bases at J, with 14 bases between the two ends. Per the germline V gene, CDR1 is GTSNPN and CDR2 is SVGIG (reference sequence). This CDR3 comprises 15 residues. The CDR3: CAWSRGLGDTGELFF. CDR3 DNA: TGTGCCTGGAGCAGGGGCCTCGGGGACACCGGGGAGCTGTTTTTT.

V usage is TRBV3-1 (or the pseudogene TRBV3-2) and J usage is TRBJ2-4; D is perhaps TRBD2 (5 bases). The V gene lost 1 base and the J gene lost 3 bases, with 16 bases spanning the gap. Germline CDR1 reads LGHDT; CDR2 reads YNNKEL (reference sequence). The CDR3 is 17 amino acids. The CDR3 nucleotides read TGTGCCAGCAGCCAAGTGGTAGGTCCAGGAGGCAAAAACATTCAGTACTTC. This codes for CASSQVVGPGGKNIQYF.

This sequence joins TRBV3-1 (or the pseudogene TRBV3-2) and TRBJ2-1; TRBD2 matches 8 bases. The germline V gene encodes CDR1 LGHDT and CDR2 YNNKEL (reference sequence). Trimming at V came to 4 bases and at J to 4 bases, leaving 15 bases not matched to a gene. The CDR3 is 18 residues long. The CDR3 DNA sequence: TGTGCCAGCAGCCCTCCCGCGTTGGCGGGAGGCCGATACAATGAGCAGTTCTTC. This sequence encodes CASSPPALAGGRYNEQFF.

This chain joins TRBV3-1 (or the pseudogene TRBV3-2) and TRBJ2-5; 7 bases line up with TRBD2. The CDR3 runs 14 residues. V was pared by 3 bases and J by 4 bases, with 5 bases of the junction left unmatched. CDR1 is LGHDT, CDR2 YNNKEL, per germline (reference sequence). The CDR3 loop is CASSHSASGETQYF. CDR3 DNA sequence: TGTGCCAGCAGCCATTCCGCTAGCGGAGAGACCCAGTACTTC.

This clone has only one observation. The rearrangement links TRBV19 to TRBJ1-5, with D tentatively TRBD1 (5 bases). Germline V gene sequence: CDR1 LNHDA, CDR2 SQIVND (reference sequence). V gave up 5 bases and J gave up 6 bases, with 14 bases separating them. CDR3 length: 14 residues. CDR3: CASSQQGGSQPQHF. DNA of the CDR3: TGTGCCAGTAGTCAGCAGGGTGGAAGTCAGCCCCAGCATTTT.

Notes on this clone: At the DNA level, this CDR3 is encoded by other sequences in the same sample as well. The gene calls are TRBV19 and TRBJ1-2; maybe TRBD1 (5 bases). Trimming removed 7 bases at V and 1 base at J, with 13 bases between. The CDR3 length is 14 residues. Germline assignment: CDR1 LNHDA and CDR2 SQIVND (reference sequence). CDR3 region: CASNGQGLNYGYTF. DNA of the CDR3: TGTGCCAGTAACGGGCAGGGCCTTAACTATGGCTACACCTTC.

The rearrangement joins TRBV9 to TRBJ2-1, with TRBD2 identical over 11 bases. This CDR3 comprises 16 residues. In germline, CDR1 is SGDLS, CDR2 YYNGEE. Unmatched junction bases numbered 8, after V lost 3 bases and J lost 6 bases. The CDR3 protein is CASSGKLAGVSNEQFF. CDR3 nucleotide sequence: TGTGCCAGCAGCGGCAAACTAGCGGGAGTTTCCAATGAGCAGTTCTTC.

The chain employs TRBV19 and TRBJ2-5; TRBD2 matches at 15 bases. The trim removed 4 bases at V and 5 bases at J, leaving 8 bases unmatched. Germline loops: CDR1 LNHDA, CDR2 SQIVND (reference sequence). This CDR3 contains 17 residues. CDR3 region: CASSTGTSGGTWETQYF. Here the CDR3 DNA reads TGTGCCAGTAGTACGGGGACTAGCGGGGGGACCTGGGAGACCCAGTACTTC.

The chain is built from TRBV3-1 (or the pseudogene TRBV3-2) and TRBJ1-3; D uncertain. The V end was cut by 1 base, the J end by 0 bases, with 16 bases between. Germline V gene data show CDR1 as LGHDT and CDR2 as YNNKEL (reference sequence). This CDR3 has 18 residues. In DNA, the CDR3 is TGTGCCAGCAGCCAAGGGGTCTCAGGCCCCAGCTCTGGAAACACCATATATTTT. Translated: CASSQGVSGPSSGNTIYF.

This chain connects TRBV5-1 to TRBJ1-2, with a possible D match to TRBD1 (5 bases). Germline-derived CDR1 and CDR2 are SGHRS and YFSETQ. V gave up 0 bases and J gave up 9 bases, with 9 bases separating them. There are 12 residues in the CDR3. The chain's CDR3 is CASSLGTNRYTF. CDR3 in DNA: TGCGCCAGCAGCTTGGGGACAAATCGCTACACCTTC.

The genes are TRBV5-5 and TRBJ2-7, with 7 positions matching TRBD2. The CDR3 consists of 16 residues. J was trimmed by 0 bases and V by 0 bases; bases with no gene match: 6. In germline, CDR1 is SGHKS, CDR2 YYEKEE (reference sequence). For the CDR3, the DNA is TGTGCCAGCAGCTTGGAACTAGCGATAAGCTCCTACGAGCAGTACTTC. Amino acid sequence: CASSLELAISSYEQYF.

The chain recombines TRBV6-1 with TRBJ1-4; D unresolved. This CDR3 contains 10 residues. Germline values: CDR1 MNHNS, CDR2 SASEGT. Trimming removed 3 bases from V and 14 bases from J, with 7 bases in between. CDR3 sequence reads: CASSDEALFF. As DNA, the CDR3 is TGTGCCAGCAGTGACGAGGCCCTGTTTTTT.

In nucleotides, the CDR3 is TGCGCCAGCAGCATAACCGGGACTCCTAACACCGGGGAGCTGTTTTTT. Protein product: CASSITGTPNTGELFF. The chain links TRBV5-1 to TRBJ2-2; maybe TRBD2 (6 bases). The CDR3 is 16 residues long. CDR1 and CDR2 from the germline V gene are SGHRS and YFSETQ. V was clipped by 4 bases and J by 2 bases, with 15 bases between them.

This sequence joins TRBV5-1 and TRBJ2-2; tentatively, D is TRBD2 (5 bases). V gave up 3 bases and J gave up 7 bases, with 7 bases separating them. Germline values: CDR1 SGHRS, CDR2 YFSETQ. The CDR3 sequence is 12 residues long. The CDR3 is CASSWAGGELFF. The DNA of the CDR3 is TGCGCCAGCAGCTGGGCGGGCGGGGAGCTGTTTTTT.

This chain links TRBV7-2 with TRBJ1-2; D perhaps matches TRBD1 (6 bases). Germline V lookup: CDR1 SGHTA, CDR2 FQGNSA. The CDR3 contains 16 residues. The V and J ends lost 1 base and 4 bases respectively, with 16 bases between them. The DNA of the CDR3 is TGTGCCAGCAGCTTAGTTTCGGGCCGAGGGGGCTATGGCTACACCTTC. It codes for CASSLVSGRGGYGYTF.

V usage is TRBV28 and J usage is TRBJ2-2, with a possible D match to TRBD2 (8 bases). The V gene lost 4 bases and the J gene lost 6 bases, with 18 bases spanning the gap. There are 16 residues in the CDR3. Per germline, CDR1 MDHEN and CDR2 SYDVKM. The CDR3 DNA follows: TGTGCCAGCAGTTCGGGAGGGGGCGCCCAATCCGGGGAGCTGTTTTTT. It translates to CASSSGGGAQSGELFF.

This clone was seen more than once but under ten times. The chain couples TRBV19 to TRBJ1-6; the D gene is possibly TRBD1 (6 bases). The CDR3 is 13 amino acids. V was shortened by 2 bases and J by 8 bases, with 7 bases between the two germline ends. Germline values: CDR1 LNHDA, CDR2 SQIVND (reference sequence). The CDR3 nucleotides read TGTGCCAGTAGTATAACAGGGTATTCACCCCTCCACTTT. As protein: CASSITGYSPLHF. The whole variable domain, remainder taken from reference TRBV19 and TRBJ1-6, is DGGITQSPKYLFRKEGQNVTLSCEQNLNHDAMYWYRQDPGQGLRLIYYSQIVNDFQKGDIAEGYSVSREKKESFPLTVTSAQKNPTAFYLCASSITGYSPLHFGNGTRLTVT.

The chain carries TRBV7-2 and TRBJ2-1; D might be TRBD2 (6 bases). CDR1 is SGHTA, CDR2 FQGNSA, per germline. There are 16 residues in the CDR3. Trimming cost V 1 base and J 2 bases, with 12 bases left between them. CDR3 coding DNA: TGTGCCAGCAGCTTAGGGGGCGGGGTCACCTACAATGAGCAGTTCTTC. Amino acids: CASSLGGGVTYNEQFF.

CDR3 DNA: TGTGCCAGCAGCCGTCCCGGGACAGGGTTGACTGAAGCTTTCTTT. Protein: CASSRPGTGLTEAFF. The genes are TRBV28 and TRBJ1-1; 9 nucleotides match TRBD1. V was pared by 6 bases and J by 5 bases, with 10 bases of the junction left unmatched. From germline, CDR1 is MDHEN and CDR2 SYDVKM. This CDR3 contains 15 residues.

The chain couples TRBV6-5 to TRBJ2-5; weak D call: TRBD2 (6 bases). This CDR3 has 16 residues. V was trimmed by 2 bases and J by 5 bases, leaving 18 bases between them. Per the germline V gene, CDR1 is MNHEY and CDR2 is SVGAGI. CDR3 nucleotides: TGTGCCAGCAGTTACACTCCGGGGGACCGTAAGGAGACCCAGTACTTC. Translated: CASSYTPGDRKETQYF.

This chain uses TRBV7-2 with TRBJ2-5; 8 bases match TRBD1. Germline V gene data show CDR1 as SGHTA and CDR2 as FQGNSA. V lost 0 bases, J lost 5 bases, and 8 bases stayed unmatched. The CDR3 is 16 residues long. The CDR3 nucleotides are TGTGCCAGCAGCTTAGCAAGTCAGGGGGCGAGGGAGACCCAGTACTTC. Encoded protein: CASSLASQGARETQYF.

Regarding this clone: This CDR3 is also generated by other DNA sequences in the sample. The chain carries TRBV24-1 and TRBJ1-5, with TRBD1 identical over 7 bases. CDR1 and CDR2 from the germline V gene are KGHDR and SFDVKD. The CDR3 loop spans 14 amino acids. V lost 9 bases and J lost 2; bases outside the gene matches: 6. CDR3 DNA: TGTGCCACCTCGACAGGGCAGGGCAATCAGCCCCAGCATTTT. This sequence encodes CATSTGQGNQPQHF.